This T cell receptor beta chain was found in a study of blood T cell repertoires in COVID-19. The overall study: Both acute and convalescent COVID-19 samples were obtained from the United States, Italy and Spain. The cDNA or gDNA used as material had been derived from T cells, B-cell-depleted T cells, or PBMCs.

The CDR3 spans 14 residues. The germline V and J ends were trimmed by 2 bases and 3 bases, with 11 bases remaining between them. From germline, CDR1 is SGHRS and CDR2 YFSETQ. In the authors' methods: Quantification of nucleated cells was approximated via reference gene primer amplification. Sequencing was performed with immunoSEQ multiplex PCR; in TCRdb, only in-frame clones are kept and a portion is missing. The V and J calls and clone size are taken from that table; D and trimming were inferred from the DNA. The repertoire holds some 130,000 clones, with 80% to 90% as singletons. What was sequenced was peripheral blood. The rearrangement joins TRBV5-1 to TRBJ1-1; D gene unclear. This TCR was recovered from a man in his sixties with active or convalescent COVID-19. CDR3: CASSFSVSDTEAFF. The CDR3 DNA follows: TGCGCCAGCAGCTTTAGTGTTAGTGACACTGAAGCTTTCTTT.